The 5 T cell receptor beta chains below were found in one sample sequenced in a study of tumor and adjacent non-tumor tissue in lung cancer listed by TCRdb under 2018. The library relied on multiplex PCR. Sequencing used an Illumina HiSeq 2500. TCRbeta libraries were constructed through three rounds of nested PCR with primers (Table S4) according to protocols modified from ARM-PCR. TCRdb applied fastp at Q25 and MiXCR to the public reads, then kept only in-frame beta chains. Each entry is one CDR3 protein sequence, shown with its most common DNA and genes. Across this sample there are roughly 220,000 distinct CDR3 sequences, with 71% seen only once. Less than 25% of the sample is held by the ten biggest clonotypes. RNA was isolated from bulk unsorted tissue, and RNA quality was assessed with a NanoDrop ND-1000 and an Agilent 2100. The source material was lung tumor tissue. The receptor source for this set is a man in his fifties or sixties with non-small cell lung cancer.

The count of this clonotype is one. This may come from a read error, since a much larger clone is one base off. No conserved phenylalanine or tryptophan is present at the end of the CDR3, so a read error is the likely explanation. This rearrangement joins TRBV12-3 or TRBV12-4 to TRBJ2-1; no firm D call. The CDR3 extends over 14 amino acids. The ends were cut back, 8 bases at V and 2 bases at J, with 13 bases in the middle. The CDR3 nucleotides are TGTGCCAGCGTTAATGAAGAAGCCTACAATGAGCAGTTCTCC. Amino acid sequence: CASVNEEAYNEQFS.

About this clonotype: This may stem from a read error, because a much larger clone lies one nucleotide away. The genes are TRBV4-2 and TRBJ1-5; tentative D call: TRBD1 (6 bases). This CDR3 comprises 16 residues. Germline lookup yields CDR1 LGHNA and CDR2 YNFKEQ. The DNA for the CDR3 is TGTGCCAGCAGCCAAGATTTGAGGGGAGGGGGTCAGCACCAGCATTTT. Its protein product is CASSQDLRGGGQHQHF.

On this clonotype: A read error may be the cause here, since a much bigger clone is one base away. The rearrangement joins TRBV30 to TRBJ1-5, with D possibly TRBD1 on 5 matching bases. Per the germline V gene, CDR1 is GTSNPN and CDR2 is SVGIG (reference sequence). The CDR3 is 15 residues long. The CDR3 DNA follows: TGTGCCTGGAGTCAGGGCCACGGTAGCAATCAGGCCCAGCATTTT. Its protein product is CAWSQGHGSNQAQHF. The full variable domain, in which reference TRBV30 and TRBJ1-5 provide the parts outside the CDR3, is SQTIHQWPATLVQPVGSPLSLECTVEGTSNPNLYWYRQAAGRGLQLLFYSVGIGQISSEVPQNLSASRPQDRQFILSSKKLLLSDSGFYLCAWSQGHGSNQAQHFGDGTRLSIL.

For this clonotype: The conserved final phenylalanine or tryptophan is absent from the CDR3, which likely points to a read error. It is unclear where the CDR3 begins or ends on the DNA, so no DNA is shown, and the CDR3 is as TCRdb lists it. The chain links TRBV5-1 to TRBJ1-4; TRBD1, the table's D call, was not compared with the DNA. Ends included, the CDR3 has 17 residues. The V gene's germline CDR1 is SGHRS and CDR2 YFSETQ. The CDR3 sequence: CASSLDSGTGGAEKLFL.

In the case of this clonotype: A clone one base away is much larger, so this may be a read error. The genes are TRBV20-1 and TRBJ2-7; 11 bases map to TRBD2. The V and J ends lost 6 bases and 7 bases, in that order; junction bases with no gene match: 14. This CDR3 comprises 15 residues. Looked up from germline, CDR1 is DFQATT and CDR2 is SNEGSKA (reference sequence). The CDR3 protein is CSATDILAGVLEQYF. The CDR3 DNA is TGCAGTGCCACGGATATACTAGCGGGAGTATTAGAGCAGTACTTC.